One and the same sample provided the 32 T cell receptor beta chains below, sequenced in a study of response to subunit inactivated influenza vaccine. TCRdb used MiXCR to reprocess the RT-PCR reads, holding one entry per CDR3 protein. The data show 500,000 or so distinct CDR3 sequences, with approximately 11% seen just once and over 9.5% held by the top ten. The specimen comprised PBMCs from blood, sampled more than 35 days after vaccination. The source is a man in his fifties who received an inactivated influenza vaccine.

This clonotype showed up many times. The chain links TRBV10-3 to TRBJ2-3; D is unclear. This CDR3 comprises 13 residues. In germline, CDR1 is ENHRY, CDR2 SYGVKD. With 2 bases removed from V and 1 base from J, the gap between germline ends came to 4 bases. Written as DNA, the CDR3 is TGTGCCATCAGTGAGCGGGGCACAGATACGCAGTATTTT. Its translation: CAISERGTDTQYF.

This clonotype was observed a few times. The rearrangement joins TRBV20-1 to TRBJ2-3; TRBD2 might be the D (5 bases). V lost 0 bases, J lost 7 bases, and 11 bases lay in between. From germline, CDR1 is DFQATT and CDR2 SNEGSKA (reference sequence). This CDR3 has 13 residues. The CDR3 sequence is CSARDLRRNTQYF. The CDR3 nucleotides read TGCAGTGCTAGAGATCTGCGGAGGAATACGCAGTATTTT.

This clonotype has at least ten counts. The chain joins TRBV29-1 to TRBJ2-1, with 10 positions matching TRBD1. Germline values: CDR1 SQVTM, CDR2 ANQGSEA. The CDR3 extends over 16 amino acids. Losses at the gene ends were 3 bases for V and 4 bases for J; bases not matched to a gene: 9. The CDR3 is CSVDGTGVTVYNEQFF. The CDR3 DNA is TGCAGCGTTGACGGGACAGGGGTCACGGTTTACAATGAGCAGTTCTTC.

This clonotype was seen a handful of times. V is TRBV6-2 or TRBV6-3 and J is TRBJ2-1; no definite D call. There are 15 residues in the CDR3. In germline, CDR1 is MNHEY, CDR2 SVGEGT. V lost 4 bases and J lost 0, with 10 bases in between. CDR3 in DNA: TGTGCCAGCAGTTGGGTACTAAGCTCCTACAATGAGCAGTTCTTC. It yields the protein CASSWVLSSYNEQFF.

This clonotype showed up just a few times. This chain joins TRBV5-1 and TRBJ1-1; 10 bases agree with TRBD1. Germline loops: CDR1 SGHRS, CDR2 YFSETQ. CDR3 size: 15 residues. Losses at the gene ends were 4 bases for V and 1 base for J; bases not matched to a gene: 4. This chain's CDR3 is CASSPRTGGNTEAFF. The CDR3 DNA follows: TGCGCCAGCAGCCCGCGGACAGGGGGGAACACTGAAGCTTTCTTT.

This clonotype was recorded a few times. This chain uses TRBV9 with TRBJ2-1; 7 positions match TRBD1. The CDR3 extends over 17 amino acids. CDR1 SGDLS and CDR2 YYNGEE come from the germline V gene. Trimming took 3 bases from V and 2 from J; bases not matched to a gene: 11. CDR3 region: CASSGRTGQTPYNEQFF. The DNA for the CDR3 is TGTGCCAGCAGCGGTAGGACAGGACAAACTCCCTACAATGAGCAGTTCTTC.

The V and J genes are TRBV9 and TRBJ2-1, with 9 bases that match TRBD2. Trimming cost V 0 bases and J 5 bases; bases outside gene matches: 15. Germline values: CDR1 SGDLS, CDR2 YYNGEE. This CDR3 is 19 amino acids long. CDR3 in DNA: TGTGCCAGCAGCGTAGCTGCCCCTACCCGGGCTAGCGGGAACAATGAGCAGTTCTTC. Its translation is CASSVAAPTRASGNNEQFF.

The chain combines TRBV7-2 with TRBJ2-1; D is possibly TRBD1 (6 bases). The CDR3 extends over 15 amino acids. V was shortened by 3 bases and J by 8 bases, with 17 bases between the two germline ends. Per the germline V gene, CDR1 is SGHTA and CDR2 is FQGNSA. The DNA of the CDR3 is TGTGCCAGCAGCTTCCAGAGGGGGTTGACCGATGAGCAGTTCTTC. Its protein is CASSFQRGLTDEQFF.

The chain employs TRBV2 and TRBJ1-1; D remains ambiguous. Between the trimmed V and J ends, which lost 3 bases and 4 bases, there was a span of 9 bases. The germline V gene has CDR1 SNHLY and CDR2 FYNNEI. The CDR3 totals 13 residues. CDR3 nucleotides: TGTGCCAGCAGTGATCCCGGGCCCACTGAAGCTTTCTTT. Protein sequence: CASSDPGPTEAFF.

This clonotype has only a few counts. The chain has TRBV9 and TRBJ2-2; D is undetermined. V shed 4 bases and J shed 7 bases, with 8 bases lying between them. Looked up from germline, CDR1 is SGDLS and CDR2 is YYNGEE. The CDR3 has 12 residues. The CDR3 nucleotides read TGTGCCAGCAGCCCCTCGAACGGGGAGCTGTTTTTT. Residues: CASSPSNGELFF.

This CDR3 reads CASSLRQTRGSPGQQFF. The CDR3 DNA reads as TGTGCCAGCAGCCTACGCCAGACTAGGGGCTCGCCCGGGCAGCAGTTCTTC. The chain employs TRBV6-2 or TRBV6-3 and TRBJ2-1, with D possibly being TRBD2 (6 bases). CDR3 length: 17 residues. Germline V gives CDR1 MNHEY, CDR2 SVGEGT. Trimming left V 6 bases short and J 11 bases short, with 29 bases between.

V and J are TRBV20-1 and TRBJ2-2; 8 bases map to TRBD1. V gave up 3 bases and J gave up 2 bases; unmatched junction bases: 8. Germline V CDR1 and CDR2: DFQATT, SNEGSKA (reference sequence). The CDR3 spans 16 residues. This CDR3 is CSASLRTGLNTGELFF. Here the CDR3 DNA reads TGCAGTGCTAGTCTGAGGACAGGGTTAAACACCGGGGAGCTGTTTTTT.

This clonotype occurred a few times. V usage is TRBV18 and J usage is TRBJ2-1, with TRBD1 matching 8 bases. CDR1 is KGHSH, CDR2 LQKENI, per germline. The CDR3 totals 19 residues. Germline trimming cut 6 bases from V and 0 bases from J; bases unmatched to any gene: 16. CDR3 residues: CASSISGGLLMSSYNEQFF. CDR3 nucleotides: TGTGCCAGCTCGATTTCAGGGGGCCTCCTTATGAGCTCCTACAATGAGCAGTTCTTC. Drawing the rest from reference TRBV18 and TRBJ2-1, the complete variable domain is NAGVMQNPRHLVRRRGQEARLRCSPMKGHSHVYWYRQLPEEGLKFMVYLQKENIIDESGMPKERFSAEFPKEGPSILRIQQVVRGDSAAYFCASSISGGLLMSSYNEQFFGPGTRLTVL.

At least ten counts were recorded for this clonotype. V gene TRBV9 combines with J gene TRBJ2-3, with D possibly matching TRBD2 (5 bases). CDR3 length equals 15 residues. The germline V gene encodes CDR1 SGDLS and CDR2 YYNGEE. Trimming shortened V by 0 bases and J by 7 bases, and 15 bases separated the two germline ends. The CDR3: CASSVGPLLDHTQYF. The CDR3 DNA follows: TGTGCCAGCAGCGTAGGTCCCCTACTAGACCATACGCAGTATTTT.

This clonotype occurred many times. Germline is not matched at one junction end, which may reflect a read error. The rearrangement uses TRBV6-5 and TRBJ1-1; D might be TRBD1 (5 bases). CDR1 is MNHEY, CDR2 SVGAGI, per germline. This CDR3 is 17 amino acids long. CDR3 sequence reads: CASSYLGFSGESTEAFF. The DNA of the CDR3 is TGTGCTAGCAGTTACCTCGGCTTTTCGGGGGAAAGCACTGAAGCTTTCTTT.

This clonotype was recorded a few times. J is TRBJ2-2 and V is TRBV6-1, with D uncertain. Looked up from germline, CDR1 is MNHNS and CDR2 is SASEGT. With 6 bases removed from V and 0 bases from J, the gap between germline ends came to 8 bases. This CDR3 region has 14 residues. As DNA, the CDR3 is TGTGCCAGCAGACTTATGGCGAACACCGGGGAGCTGTTTTTT. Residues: CASRLMANTGELFF.

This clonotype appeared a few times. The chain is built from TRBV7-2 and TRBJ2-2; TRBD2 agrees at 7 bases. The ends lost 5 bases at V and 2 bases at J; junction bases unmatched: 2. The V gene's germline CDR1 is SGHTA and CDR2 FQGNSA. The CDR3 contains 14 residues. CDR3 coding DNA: TGTGCCAGCAGCGTGGGACTAAACACCGGGGAGCTGTTTTTT. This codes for CASSVGLNTGELFF. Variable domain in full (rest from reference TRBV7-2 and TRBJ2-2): GAGVSQSPSNKVTEKGKDVELRCDPISGHTALYWYRQSLGQGLEFLIYFQGNSAPDKSGLPSDRFSAERTGGSVSTLTIQRTQQEDSAVYLCASSVGLNTGELFFGEGSRLTVL.

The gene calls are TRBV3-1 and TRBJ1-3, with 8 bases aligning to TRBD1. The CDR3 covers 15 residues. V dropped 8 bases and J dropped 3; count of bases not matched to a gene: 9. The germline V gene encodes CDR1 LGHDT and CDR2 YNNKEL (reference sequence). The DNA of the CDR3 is TGTGCCAGCCAGCCGCAGGGGGCTATTGGAAACACCATATATTTT. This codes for CASQPQGAIGNTIYF.

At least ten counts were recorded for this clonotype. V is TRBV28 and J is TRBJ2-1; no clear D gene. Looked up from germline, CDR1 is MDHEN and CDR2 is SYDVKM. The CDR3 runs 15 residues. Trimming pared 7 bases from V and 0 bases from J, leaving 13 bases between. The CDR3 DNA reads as TGTGCCAGCAACTTCAGGTCGCCCTCCTACAATGAGCAGTTCTTC. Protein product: CASNFRSPSYNEQFF. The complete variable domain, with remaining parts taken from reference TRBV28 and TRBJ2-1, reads DVKVTQSSRYLVKRTGEKVFLECVQDMDHENMFWYRQDPGLGLRLIYFSYDVKMKEKGDIPEGYSVSREKKERFSLILESASTNQTSMYLCASNFRSPSYNEQFFGPGTRLTVL.

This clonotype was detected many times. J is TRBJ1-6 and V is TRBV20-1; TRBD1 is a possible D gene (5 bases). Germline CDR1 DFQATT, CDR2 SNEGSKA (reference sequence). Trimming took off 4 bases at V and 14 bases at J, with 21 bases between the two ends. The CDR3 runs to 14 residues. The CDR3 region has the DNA TGCAGTGCTATTCCGGAACAGGAACTTCGGGCCCTCCACTTT. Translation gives CSAIPEQELRALHF.

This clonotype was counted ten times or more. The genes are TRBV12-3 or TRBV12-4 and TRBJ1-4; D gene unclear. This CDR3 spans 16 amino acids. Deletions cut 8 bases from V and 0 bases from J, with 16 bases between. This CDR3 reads CASGRRRHATNEKLFF. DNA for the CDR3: TGTGCCAGCGGCCGCCGGCGGCACGCAACTAATGAAAAACTGTTTTTT.

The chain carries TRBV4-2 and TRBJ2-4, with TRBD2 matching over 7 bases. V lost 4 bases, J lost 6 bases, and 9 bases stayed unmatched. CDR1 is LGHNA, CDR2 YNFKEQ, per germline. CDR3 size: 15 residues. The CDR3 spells CASSRYGLAANIQYF. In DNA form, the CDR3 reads TGTGCCAGCAGCCGGTACGGCCTAGCGGCAAACATTCAGTACTTC.

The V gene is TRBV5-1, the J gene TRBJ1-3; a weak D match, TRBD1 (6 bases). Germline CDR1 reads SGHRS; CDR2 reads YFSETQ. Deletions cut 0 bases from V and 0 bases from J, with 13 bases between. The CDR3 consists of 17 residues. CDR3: CASSLVPRGPSGNTIYF. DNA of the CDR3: TGCGCCAGCAGCTTGGTACCCAGGGGCCCCTCTGGAAACACCATATATTTT. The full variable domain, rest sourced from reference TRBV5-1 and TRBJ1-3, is KAGVTQTPRYLIKTRGQQVTLSCSPISGHRSVSWYQQTPGQGLQFLFEYFSETQRNKGNFPGRFSGRQFSNSRSEMNVSTLELGDSALYLCASSLVPRGPSGNTIYFGEGSWLTVV.

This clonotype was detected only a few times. CDR3 loop: CASSLGYVGHAEQFF. The CDR3 nucleotides are TGTGCCAGCAGCTTAGGCTATGTGGGACACGCTGAGCAGTTCTTC. V gene TRBV11-2 combines with J gene TRBJ2-1; maybe TRBD1 (6 bases). V shed 1 base and J shed 9 bases, with 16 bases lying between them. The germline gives CDR1 SGHAT, CDR2 FQNNGV. CDR3 length: 15 residues.

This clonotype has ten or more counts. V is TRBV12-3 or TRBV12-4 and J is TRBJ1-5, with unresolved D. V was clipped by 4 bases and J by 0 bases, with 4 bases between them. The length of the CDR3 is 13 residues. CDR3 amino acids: CASSYYSNQPQHF. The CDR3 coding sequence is TGTGCCAGCAGTTACTATAGCAATCAGCCCCAGCATTTT.

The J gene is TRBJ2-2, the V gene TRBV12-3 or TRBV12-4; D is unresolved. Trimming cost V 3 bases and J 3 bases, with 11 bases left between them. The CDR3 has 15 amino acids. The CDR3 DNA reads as TGTGCCAGCAGTTTGGACGTCAGGTACACCGGGGAGCTGTTTTTT. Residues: CASSLDVRYTGELFF.

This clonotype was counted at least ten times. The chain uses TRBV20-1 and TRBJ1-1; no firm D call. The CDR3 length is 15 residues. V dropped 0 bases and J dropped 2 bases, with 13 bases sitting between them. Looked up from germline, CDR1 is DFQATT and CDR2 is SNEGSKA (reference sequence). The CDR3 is CSARDVRVGNTEAFF. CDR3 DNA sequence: TGCAGTGCTAGAGATGTAAGGGTAGGAAACACTGAAGCTTTCTTT.

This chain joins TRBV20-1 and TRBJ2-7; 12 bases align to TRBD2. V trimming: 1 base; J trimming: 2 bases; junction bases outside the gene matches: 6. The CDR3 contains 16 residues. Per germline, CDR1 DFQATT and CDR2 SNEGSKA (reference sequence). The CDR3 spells CSARARLAGEPYEQYF. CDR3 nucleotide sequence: TGCAGTGCTAGAGCGCGACTAGCGGGGGAACCCTACGAGCAGTACTTC.

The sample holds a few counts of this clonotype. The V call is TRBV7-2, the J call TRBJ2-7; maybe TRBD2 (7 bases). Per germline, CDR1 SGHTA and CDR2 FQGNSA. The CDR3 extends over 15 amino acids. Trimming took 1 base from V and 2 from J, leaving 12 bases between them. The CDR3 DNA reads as TGTGCCAGCAGCTTAGACGGGGGGCGAACCTACGAGCAGTACTTC. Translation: CASSLDGGRTYEQYF. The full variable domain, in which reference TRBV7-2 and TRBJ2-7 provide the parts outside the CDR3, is GAGVSQSPSNKVTEKGKDVELRCDPISGHTALYWYRQSLGQGLEFLIYFQGNSAPDKSGLPSDRFSAERTGGSVSTLTIQRTQQEDSAVYLCASSLDGGRTYEQYFGPGTRLTVT.

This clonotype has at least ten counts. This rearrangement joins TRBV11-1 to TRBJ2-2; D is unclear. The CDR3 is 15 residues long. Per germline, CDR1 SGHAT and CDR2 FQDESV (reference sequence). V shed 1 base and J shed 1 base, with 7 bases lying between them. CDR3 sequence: CASSLESVNTGELFF. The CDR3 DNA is TGTGCCAGCAGCTTAGAGTCGGTGAACACCGGGGAGCTGTTTTTT.

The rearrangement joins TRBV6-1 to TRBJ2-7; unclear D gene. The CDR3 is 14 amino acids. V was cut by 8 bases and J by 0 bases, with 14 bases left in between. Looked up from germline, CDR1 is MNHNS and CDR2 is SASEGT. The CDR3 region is CASLVKASSYEQYF. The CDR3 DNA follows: TGTGCCAGCCTTGTCAAGGCCAGCTCCTACGAGCAGTACTTC.

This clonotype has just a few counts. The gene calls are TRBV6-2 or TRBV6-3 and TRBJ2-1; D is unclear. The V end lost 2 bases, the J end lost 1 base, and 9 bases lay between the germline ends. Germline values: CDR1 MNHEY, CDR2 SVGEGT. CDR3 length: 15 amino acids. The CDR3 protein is CASSYPHLSYNEQFF. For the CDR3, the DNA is TGTGCCAGCAGTTACCCTCATCTTTCCTACAATGAGCAGTTCTTC.